What follows are 3 T cell receptor beta chains derived from one specimen sequenced in a study of blood T cell repertoires in COVID-19. Clones were sequenced by immunoSEQ multiplex PCR, and TCRdb holds only the in-frame ones, with some missing. Here the sample spans 130,000 to 150,000 clones, 85% to 90% being singletons. The specimen sequenced was peripheral blood. The receptors here all came from a woman aged 35 to 49 with acute or convalescent COVID-19.

The V call is TRBV5-8, the J call TRBJ2-5, with 9 nucleotides matching TRBD2. Trimming removed 4 bases from V and 2 bases from J; junction bases left unmatched: 21. Germline CDR1 and CDR2: SGHTS and YDEGEE. CDR3 length: 20 residues. The chain's CDR3 is CASSHGEERGVLTTQETQYF. As DNA, the CDR3 is TGTGCCAGCAGCCACGGGGAGGAGCGGGGGGTCCTAACGACACAAGAGACCCAGTACTTC.

V is TRBV5-1 and J is TRBJ2-7, with 8 positions matching TRBD1. Losses at the gene ends were 7 bases for V and 0 bases for J; bases not matched to a gene: 9. Germline V gene lookup returns CDR1 SGHRS and CDR2 YFSETQ. The CDR3 has 15 residues. In DNA form, the CDR3 reads TGCGCCAGCGGGTTTTGGACAGGGTCCTCCTACGAGCAGTACTTC. Protein sequence: CASGFWTGSSYEQYF.

The gene calls are TRBV6-6 and TRBJ1-2; the D is unclear. Per the germline V gene, CDR1 is MNHNY and CDR2 is SVGAGI (reference sequence). Trimming took off 8 bases at V and 7 bases at J, with 14 bases between the two ends. The CDR3 contains 12 residues. The CDR3 loop is CASGPRVGGYTF. In DNA, the CDR3 is TGTGCCAGCGGCCCCCGGGTGGGTGGCTACACCTTC.